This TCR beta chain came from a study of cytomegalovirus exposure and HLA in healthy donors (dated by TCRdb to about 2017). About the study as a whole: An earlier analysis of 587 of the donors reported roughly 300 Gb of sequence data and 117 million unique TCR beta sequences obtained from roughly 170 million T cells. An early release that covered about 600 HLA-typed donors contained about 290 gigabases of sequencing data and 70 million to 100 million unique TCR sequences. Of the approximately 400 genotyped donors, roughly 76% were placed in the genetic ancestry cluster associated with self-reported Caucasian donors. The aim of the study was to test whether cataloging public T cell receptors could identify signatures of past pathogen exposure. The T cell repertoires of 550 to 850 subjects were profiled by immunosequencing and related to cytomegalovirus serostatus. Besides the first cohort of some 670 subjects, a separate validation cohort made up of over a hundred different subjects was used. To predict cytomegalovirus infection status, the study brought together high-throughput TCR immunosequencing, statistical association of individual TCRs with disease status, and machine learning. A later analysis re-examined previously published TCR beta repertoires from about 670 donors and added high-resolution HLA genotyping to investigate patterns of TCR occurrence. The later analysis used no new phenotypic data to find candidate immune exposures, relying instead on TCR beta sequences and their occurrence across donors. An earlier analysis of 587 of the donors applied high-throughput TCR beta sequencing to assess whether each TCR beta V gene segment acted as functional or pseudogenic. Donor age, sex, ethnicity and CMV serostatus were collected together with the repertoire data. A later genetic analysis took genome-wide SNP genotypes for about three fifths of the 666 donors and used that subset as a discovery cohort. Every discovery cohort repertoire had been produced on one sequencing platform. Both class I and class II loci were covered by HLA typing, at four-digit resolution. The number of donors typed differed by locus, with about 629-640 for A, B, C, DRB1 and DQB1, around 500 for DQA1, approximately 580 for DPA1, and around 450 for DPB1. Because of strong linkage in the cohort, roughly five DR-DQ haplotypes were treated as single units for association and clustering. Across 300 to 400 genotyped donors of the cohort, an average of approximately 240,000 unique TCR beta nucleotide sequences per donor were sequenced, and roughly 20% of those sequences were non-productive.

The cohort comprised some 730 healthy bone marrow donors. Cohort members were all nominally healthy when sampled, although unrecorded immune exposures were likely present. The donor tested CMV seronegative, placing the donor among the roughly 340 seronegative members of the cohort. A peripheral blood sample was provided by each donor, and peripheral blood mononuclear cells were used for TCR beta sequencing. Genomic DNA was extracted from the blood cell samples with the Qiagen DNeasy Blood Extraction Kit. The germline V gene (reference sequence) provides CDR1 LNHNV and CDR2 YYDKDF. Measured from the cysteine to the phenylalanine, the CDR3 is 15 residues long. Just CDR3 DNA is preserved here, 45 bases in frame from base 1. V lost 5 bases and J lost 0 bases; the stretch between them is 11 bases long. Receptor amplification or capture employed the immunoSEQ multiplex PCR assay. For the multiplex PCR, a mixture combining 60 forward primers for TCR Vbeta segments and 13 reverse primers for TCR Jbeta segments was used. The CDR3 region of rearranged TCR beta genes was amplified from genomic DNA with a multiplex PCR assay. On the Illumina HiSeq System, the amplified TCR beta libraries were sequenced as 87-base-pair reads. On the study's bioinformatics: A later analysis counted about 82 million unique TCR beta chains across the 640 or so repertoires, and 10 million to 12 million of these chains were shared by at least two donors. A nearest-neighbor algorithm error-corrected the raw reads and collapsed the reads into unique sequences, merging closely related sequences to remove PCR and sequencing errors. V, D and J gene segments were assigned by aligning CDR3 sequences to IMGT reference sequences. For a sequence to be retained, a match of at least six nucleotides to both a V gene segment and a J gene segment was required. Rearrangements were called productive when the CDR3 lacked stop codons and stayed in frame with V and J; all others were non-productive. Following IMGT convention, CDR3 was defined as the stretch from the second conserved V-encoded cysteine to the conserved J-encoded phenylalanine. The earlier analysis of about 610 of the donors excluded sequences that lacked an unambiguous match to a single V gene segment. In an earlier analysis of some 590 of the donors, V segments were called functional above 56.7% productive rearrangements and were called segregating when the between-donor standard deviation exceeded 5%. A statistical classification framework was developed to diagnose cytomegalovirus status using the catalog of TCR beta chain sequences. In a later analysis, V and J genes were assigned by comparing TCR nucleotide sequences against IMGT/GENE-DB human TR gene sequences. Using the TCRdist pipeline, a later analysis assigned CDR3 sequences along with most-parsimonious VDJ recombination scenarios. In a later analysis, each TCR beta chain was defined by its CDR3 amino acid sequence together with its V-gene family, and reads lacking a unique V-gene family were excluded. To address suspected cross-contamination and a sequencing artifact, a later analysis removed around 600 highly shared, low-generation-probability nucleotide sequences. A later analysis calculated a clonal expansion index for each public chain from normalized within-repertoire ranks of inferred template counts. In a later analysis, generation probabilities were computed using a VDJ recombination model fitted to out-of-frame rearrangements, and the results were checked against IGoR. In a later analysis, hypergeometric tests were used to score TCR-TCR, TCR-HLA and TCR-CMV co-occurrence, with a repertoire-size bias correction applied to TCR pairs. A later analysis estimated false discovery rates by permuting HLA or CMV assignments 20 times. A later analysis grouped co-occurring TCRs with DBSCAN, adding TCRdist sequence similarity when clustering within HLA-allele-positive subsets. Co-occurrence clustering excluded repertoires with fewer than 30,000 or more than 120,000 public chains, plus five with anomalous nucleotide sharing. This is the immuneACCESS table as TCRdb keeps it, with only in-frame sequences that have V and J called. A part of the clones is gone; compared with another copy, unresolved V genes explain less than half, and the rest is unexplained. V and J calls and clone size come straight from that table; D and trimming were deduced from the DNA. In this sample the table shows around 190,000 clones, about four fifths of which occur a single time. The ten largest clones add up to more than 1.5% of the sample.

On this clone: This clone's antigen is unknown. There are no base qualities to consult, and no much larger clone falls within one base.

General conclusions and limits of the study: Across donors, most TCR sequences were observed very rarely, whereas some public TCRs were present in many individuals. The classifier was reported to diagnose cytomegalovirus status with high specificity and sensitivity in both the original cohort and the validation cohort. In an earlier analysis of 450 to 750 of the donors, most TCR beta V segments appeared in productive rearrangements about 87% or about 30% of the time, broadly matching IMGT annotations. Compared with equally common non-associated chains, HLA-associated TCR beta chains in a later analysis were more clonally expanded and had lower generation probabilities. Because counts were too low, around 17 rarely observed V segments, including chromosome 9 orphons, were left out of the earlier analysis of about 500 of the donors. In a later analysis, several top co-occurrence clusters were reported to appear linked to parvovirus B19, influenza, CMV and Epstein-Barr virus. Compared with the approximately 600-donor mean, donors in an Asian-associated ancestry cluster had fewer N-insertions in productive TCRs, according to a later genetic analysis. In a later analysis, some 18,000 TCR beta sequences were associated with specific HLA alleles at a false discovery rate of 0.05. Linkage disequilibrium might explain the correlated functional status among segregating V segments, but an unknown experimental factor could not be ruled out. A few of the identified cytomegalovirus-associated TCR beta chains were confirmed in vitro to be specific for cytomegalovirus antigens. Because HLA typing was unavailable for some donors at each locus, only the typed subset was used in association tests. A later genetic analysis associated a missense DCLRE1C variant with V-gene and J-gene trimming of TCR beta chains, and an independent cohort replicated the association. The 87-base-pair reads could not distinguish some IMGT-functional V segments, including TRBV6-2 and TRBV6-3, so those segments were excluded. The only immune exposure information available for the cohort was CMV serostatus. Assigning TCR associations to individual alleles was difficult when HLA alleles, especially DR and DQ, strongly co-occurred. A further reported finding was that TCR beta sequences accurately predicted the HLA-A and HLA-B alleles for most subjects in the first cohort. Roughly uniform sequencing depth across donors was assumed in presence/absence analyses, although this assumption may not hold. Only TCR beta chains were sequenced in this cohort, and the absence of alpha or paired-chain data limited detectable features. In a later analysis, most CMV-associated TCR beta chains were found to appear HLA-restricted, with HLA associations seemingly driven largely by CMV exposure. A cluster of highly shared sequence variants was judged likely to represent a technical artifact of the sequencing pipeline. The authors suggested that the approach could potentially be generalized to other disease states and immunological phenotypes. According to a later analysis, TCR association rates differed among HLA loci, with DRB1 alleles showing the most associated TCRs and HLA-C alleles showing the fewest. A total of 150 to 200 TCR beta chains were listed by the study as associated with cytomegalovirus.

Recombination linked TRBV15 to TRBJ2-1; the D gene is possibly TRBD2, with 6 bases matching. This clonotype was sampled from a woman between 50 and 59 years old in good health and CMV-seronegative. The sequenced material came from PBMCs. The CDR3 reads CATSRDSSSYNEQFF. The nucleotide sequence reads TGTGCCACCAGCCGGGACTCAAGCTCCTACAATGAGCAGTTCTTC.